A single sample gave rise to the 13 T cell receptor beta chains below, sequenced in a study of blood T cell repertoires in COVID-19. Clones were read by immunoSEQ multiplex PCR, and TCRdb kept only the in-frame ones, dropping some. Here the sample spans 95,000 to 150,000 clones, around 87% being singletons. What was sequenced was peripheral blood. Source of these receptors: a woman in her 70s with acute or convalescent COVID-19.

This clone occurred once. The J gene is TRBJ2-5, the V gene TRBV6-5; tentative D call: TRBD1 (5 bases). The V and J ends lost 5 bases and 3 bases respectively, with 10 bases between them. Germline CDR1 reads MNHEY; CDR2 reads SVGAGI. CDR3 length: 13 amino acids. CDR3 loop: CASSKTAEETQYF. The DNA for the CDR3 is TGTGCCAGCAGTAAGACAGCAGAAGAGACCCAGTACTTC.

The V call is TRBV30, the J call TRBJ1-3; 7 bases match TRBD1. J lost 1 base, V lost 0 bases, and 9 bases had no gene match. This CDR3 spans 17 amino acids. Germline values: CDR1 GTSNPN, CDR2 SVGIG (reference sequence). CDR3 bases: TGTGCCTGGAGTGTACTGGGAACAGGGGTATCTGGAAACACCATATATTTT. The encoded protein is CAWSVLGTGVSGNTIYF.

This clone has a handful of counts. The chain combines TRBV9 with TRBJ1-5, with D possibly matching TRBD1 (5 bases). The germline V gene encodes CDR1 SGDLS and CDR2 YYNGEE. CDR3 length: 13 residues. Trimming pared 2 bases from V and 5 bases from J, leaving 8 bases between. DNA of the CDR3: TGTGCCAGCAGCGTGACAGAATATCAGCCCCAGCATTTT. Translated, it gives CASSVTEYQPQHF.

The chain links TRBV11-2 to TRBJ2-5; D unresolved. Trimming removed 1 base from V and 1 base from J, with 10 bases in between. The CDR3 is 15 amino acids. Germline loops: CDR1 SGHAT, CDR2 FQNNGV. In DNA, the CDR3 is TGTGCCAGCAGCTTAGGACACGAATTCCAAGAGACCCAGTACTTC. It codes for CASSLGHEFQETQYF.

The chain links TRBV5-1 to TRBJ1-1; D call uncertain. Germline lookup yields CDR1 SGHRS and CDR2 YFSETQ. This CDR3 contains 14 residues. V lost 0 bases and J lost 1, with 7 bases in between. For the CDR3, the DNA is TGCGCCAGCAGCTTGGTCACAGCGAACACTGAAGCTTTCTTT. Translation gives CASSLVTANTEAFF.

This clone occurred a few times. CDR3 in amino acids: CASSLSTGYRSPLHF. DNA of the CDR3: TGTGCCAGCAGCTTATCCACAGGGTACAGGTCACCCCTCCACTTT. V usage is TRBV11-2 and J usage is TRBJ1-6; D is possibly TRBD1 (6 bases). The CDR3 totals 15 residues. The germline V gene has CDR1 SGHAT and CDR2 FQNNGV. V was cut by 2 bases and J by 10 bases, with 15 bases left in between.

The rearrangement uses TRBV7-2 and TRBJ1-2; tentatively, D is TRBD1 (5 bases). The germline V gene has CDR1 SGHTA and CDR2 FQGNSA. The CDR3 is 13 amino acids. The ends were cut back, 7 bases at V and 2 bases at J, with 11 bases in the middle. The CDR3 protein is CASNTGGNYGYTF. The CDR3 DNA reads TGTGCCAGCAACACTGGGGGGAACTATGGCTACACCTTC.

V and J are TRBV11-3 and TRBJ1-6; no definite D call. This CDR3 has 11 residues. CDR1 SGHNT and CDR2 YENEEA come from the germline V gene. The V end lost 2 bases, the J end lost 9 bases, and 2 bases lay between the germline ends. The CDR3 DNA follows: TGTGCCAGCAGCTTACTTTCACCCCTCCACTTT. It yields the protein CASSLLSPLHF.

This clone was observed a handful of times. The chain has TRBV19 and TRBJ1-3; no definite D call. Trimming cost V 6 bases and J 1 base, with 10 bases left between them. The CDR3 contains 14 residues. Germline V CDR1 and CDR2: LNHDA, SQIVND (reference sequence). The CDR3 DNA reads as TGTGCCAGTAGATGGCCGGGGTCTGGAAACACCATATATTTT. Amino acid sequence: CASRWPGSGNTIYF.

The chain employs TRBV2 and TRBJ1-6; tentative D call: TRBD1 (6 bases). The ends were cut back, 4 bases at V and 10 bases at J, with 20 bases in the middle. The CDR3 has 16 residues. CDR1 and CDR2 (germline): SNHLY, FYNNEI. CDR3: CASSARAMGAGSPLHF. The CDR3 DNA reads TGTGCCAGCAGTGCCCGCGCGATGGGGGCAGGCTCACCCCTCCACTTT.

The chain couples TRBV9 to TRBJ1-2; 7 nucleotides agree with TRBD1. CDR1 SGDLS and CDR2 YYNGEE come from the germline V gene. J was trimmed by 2 bases and V by 0 bases; bases with no gene match: 4. The CDR3 loop spans 15 amino acids. CDR3 residues: CASSVDGQANYGYTF. The CDR3 bases are TGTGCCAGCAGCGTAGATGGACAGGCCAACTATGGCTACACCTTC. The full variable domain, in which reference TRBV9 and TRBJ1-2 provide the parts outside the CDR3, is DSGVTQTPKHLITATGQRVTLRCSPRSGDLSVYWYQQSLDQGLQFLIQYYNGEERAKGNILERFSAQQFPDLHSELNLSSLELGDSALYFCASSVDGQANYGYTFGSGTRLTVV.

The genes are TRBV27 and TRBJ2-1; tentative D call: TRBD1 (6 bases). There are 15 residues in the CDR3. The ends were cut back, 8 bases at V and 8 bases at J, with 22 bases in the middle. The germline CDR1 and CDR2 sequences are MNHEY and SMNVEV (reference sequence). CDR3 region: CASETRGGGGYEQFF. The DNA of the CDR3 is TGTGCCAGCGAAACTCGAGGGGGTGGGGGCTATGAGCAGTTCTTC.

This rearrangement joins TRBV28 to TRBJ1-4; tentative D call: TRBD1 (5 bases). There are 17 residues in the CDR3. CDR1 MDHEN and CDR2 SYDVKM come from the germline V gene. Trimming removed 6 bases at V and 0 bases at J, with 17 bases between. The CDR3 sequence: CASSGTLGGTTNEKLFF. CDR3 nucleotide sequence: TGTGCCAGCAGCGGGACCCTGGGCGGGACAACTAATGAAAAACTGTTTTTT.